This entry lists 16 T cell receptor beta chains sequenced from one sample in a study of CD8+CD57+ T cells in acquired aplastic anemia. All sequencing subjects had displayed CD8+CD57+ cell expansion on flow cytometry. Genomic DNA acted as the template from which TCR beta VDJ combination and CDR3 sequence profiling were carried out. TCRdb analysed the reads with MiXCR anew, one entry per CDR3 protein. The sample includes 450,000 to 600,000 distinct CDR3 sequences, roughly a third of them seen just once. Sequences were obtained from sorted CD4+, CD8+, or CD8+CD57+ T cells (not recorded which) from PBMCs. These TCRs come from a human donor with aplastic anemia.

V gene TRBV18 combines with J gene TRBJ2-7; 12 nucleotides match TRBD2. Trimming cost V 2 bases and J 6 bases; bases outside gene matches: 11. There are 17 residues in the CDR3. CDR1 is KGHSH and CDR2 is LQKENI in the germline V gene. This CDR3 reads CASSPSRAASGRGEQYF. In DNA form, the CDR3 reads TGTGCCAGCTCACCATCTCGTGCAGCTAGCGGGAGGGGCGAGCAGTACTTC.

The CDR3 loop reads CASSPRDRAFLSGNTIYF. For the CDR3, the DNA is TGTGCCAGCAGCCCCCGGGACAGGGCTTTTCTCTCTGGAAACACCATATATTTT. The V and J genes are TRBV7-2 and TRBJ1-3; 9 bases agree with TRBD1. CDR1 is SGHTA and CDR2 is FQGNSA in the germline V gene. The CDR3 length is 18 residues. After removal of 5 bases from V and 0 bases from J, the junction contained 11 bases not matched to a gene.

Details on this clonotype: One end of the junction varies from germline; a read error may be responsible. Written as DNA, the CDR3 is TGTGCCAGCACCTTAGGTCGCAAAGGGCGGGACCTCAATGAGCAGTTCTTC. Translating gives CASTLGRKGRDLNEQFF. V gene TRBV11-1 combines with J gene TRBJ2-1; weak D call: TRBD2 (6 bases). The CDR3 has 17 amino acids. Germline values: CDR1 SGHAT, CDR2 FQDESV (reference sequence).

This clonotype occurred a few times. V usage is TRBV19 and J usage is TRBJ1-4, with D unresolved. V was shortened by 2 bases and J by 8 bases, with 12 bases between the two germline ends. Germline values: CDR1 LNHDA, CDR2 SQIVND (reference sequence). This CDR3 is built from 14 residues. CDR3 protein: CASSIPGIQEKLFF. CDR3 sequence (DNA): TGTGCCAGTAGTATACCCGGGATACAAGAAAAACTGTTTTTT.

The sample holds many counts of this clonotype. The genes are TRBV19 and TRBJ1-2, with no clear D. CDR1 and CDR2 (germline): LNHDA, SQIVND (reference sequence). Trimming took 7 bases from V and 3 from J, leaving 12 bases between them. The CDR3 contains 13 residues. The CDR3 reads CASTLGDYYGYTF. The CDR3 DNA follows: TGTGCCAGTACCCTCGGGGATTACTATGGCTACACCTTC. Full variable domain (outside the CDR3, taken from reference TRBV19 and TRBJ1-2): DGGITQSPKYLFRKEGQNVTLSCEQNLNHDAMYWYRQDPGQGLRLIYYSQIVNDFQKGDIAEGYSVSREKKESFPLTVTSAQKNPTAFYLCASTLGDYYGYTFGSGTRLTVV.

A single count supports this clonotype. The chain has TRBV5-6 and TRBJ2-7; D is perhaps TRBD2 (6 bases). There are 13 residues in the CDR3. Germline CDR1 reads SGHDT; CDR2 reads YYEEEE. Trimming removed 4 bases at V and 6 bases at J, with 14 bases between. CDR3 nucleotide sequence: TGTGCCAGCAGCCCGAGACTAGGTCCCGAGCAGTACTTC. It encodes CASSPRLGPEQYF.

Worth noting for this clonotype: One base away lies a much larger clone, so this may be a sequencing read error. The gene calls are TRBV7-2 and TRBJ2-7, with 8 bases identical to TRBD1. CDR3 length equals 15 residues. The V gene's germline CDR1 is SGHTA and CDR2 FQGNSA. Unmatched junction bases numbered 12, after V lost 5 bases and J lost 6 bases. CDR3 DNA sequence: TGTGCCAGCAGCCGAATGGGCAGGGGGCTTGGCGAGCAGTACTTC. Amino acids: CASSRMGRGLGEQYF.

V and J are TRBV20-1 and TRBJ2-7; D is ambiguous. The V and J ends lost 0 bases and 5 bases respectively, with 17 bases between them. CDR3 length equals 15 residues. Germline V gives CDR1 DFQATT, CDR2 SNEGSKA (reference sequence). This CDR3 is CSARDRTLYFNEQYF. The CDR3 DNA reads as TGCAGTGCTAGAGATCGTACCCTCTACTTTAACGAGCAGTACTTC.

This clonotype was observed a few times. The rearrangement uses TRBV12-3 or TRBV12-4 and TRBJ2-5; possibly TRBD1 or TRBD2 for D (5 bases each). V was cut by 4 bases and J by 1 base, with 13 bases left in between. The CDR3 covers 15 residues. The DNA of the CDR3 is TGTGCCAGCAGTTCCGGGACCAGAGCCCAAGAGACCCAGTACTTC. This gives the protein CASSSGTRAQETQYF.

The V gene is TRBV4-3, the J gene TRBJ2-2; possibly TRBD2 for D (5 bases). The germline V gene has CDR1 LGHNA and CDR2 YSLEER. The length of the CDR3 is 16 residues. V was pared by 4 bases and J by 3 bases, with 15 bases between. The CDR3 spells CASSRERSRHTGELFF. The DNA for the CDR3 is TGCGCCAGCAGCCGGGAGAGATCCAGACACACCGGGGAGCTGTTTTTT.

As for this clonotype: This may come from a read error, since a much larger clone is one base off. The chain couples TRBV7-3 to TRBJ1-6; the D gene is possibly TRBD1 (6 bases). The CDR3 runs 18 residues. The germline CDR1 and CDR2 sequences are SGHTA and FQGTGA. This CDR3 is CASRIDPDRSSYNSPPHF. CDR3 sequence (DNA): TGTGCCAGCAGGATCGACCCCGACAGGAGCTCCTATAATTCACCCCCCCACTTT.

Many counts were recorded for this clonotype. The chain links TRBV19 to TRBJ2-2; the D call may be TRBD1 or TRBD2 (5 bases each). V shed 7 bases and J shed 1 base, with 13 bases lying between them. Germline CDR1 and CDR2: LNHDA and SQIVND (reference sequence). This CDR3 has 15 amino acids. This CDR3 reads CASIPSGRNTGELFF. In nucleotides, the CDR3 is TGTGCCAGTATCCCGTCGGGGCGGAACACCGGGGAGCTGTTTTTT.

This chain's CDR3 is CASSFQGNEQYF. The CDR3 DNA reads TGCGCCAGCAGCTTCCAGGGGAACGAGCAGTACTTC. The chain combines TRBV5-1 with TRBJ2-7, with a tentative D call TRBD1 (6 bases). Trimming took 2 bases from V and 5 from J, leaving 8 bases between them. In germline, CDR1 is SGHRS, CDR2 YFSETQ. The CDR3 contains 12 residues.

The CDR3 here is CASSEGRVWQGANYGYTF. CDR3 nucleotides: TGTGCCAGCAGCGAAGGCCGAGTGTGGCAGGGCGCGAACTATGGCTACACCTTC. The chain employs TRBV25-1 and TRBJ1-2, with D maybe TRBD1 (5 bases). The V gene lost 6 bases and the J gene lost 2 bases, with 25 bases spanning the gap. The CDR3 is 18 residues long. Germline V gene lookup returns CDR1 MGHDK and CDR2 SYGVNS.

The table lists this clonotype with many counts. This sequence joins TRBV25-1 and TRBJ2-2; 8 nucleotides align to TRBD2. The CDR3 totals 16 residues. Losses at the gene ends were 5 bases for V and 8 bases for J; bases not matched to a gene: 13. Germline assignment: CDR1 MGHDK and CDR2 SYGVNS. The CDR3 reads CASSLTTGGGSGELFF. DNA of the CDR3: TGTGCCAGCAGTTTAACCACCGGGGGGGGGTCTGGGGAGCTGTTTTTT. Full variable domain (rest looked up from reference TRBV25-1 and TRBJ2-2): EADIYQTPRYLVIGTGKKITLECSQTMGHDKMYWYQQDPGMELHLIHYSYGVNSTEKGDLSSESTVSRIRTEHFPLTLESARPSHTSQYLCASSLTTGGGSGELFFGEGSRLTVL.

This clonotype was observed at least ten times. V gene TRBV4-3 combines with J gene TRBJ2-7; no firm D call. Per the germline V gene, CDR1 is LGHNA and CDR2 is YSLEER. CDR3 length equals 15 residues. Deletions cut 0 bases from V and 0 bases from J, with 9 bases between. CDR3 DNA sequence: TGCGCCAGCAGCCAAGACGGTTGGGGCTCCTACGAGCAGTACTTC. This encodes CASSQDGWGSYEQYF.